Listed here are 9 T cell receptor beta chains from one sample, sequenced in a study of T cell clonality in common variable immunodeficiency. Libraries were prepared by immunoSEQ multiplex PCR; TCRdb keeps only in-frame clonotypes and omits some of them. Observed are 50,000 to 60,000 clones, no singletons, with the top ten taking 0.65% to 1%. The sequenced material came from peripheral blood mononuclear cells. These receptor sequences come from a person between 18 and 75 years old in good health.

In this sample, this clone turned up many times. The read ends 3 residues early relative to the CDR3; the germline J gene fills the gap. The chain links TRBV10-3 to TRBJ1-6; 9 bases line up with TRBD1. CDR3 length: 14 residues. Germline CDR1 and CDR2: ENHRY and SYGVKD. The part of the CDR3 DNA that was read is TGTGCCATCAGCAGGGACAGGGACCCTCCGTCC. Translating it yields CAISRDRDPPS. The CDR3 in its entirety is CAISRDRDPPSLHF.

This clone was seen ten or more times. The read gets to within 3 residues of the CDR3 end, and the germline J gene fills in the rest. The chain employs TRBV18 and TRBJ2-5; TRBD1 matches 7 bases. The V and J ends lost 3 bases and 5 bases, in that order; junction bases with no gene match: 3. The CDR3 is made up of 13 amino acids. CDR1 and CDR2 from the germline V gene are KGHSH and LQKENI. This chain's CDR3 is CASSPGTDETQYF. CDR3 bases read: TGTGCCAGCTCACCCGGGACAGATGAGACC.

This clone was counted at least ten times. CDR3 DNA (partial): TGCAGTGTTTACGGCCTAGAGTTCAACGAG. It yields the protein CSVYGLEFNE. The full CDR3 protein reads CSVYGLEFNEQYF. The J gene is TRBJ2-7, the V gene TRBV20-1; D is unclear. With the read ending 3 residues before the CDR3 end, the germline J gene is used to fill in that end. CDR3 length: 13 amino acids. Trimming pared 7 bases from V and 5 bases from J, leaving 18 bases between. The germline V gene has CDR1 DFQATT and CDR2 SNEGSKA (reference sequence).

This clone was observed many times. Sequencing ends 3 residues short of the CDR3 end; the germline J gene provides the rest. V is TRBV20-1 and J is TRBJ1-2; no clear D. This CDR3 spans 13 amino acids. Deletions cut 1 base from V and 3 bases from J, with 9 bases between. Germline V gene data show CDR1 as DFQATT and CDR2 as SNEGSKA (reference sequence). CDR3 DNA, as far as it was read: TGCAGTGCTAGAGGGGCGGACTACTATGGC. Protein sequence: CSARGADYYG. The entire CDR3 protein reads CSARGADYYGYTF.

This clone was counted a few times. Read data end 3 residues before the CDR3 end; the end is taken from the germline J gene. The chain has TRBV7-9 and TRBJ1-2, with unresolved D. Germline CDR1 SEHNR, CDR2 FQNEAQ (reference sequence). The CDR3 runs to 14 residues. The CDR3: CASSLALLSYDYTF. CDR3 DNA, as far as it was read: TGTGCCAGCAGCTTAGCCCTATTGTCCTACGAC.

This clone was detected ten times or more. The read finishes 3 residues shy of the CDR3 end, and the germline J gene is used to complete it. The genes are TRBV6-2 or TRBV6-3 and TRBJ2-1, with 12 bases matching TRBD2. Germline V lookup: CDR1 MNHEY, CDR2 SVGEGT. The CDR3 has 16 amino acids. The ends lost 4 bases at V and 4 bases at J; junction bases unmatched: 5. This CDR3 is CASSSSGRAFYNEQFF. CDR3 bases read: TGTGCCAGCAGTTCTAGCGGGAGGGCCTTTTACAATGAG.

The sample holds a few counts of this clone. CDR3 in amino acids: CASSPWGGMGNDYTF. The part of the CDR3 DNA that was read is TGTGCCAGCAGCCCCTGGGGGGGAATGGGCAATGAC. The rearrangement links TRBV6-2 or TRBV6-3 to TRBJ1-2, with a weak D call TRBD1 (5 bases). Read sequence stops 3 residues before the CDR3 end, and the germline J gene provides the missing end. Germline values: CDR1 MNHEY, CDR2 SVGEGT. The CDR3 is 15 residues long.

At least ten counts were recorded for this clone. The read terminates 3 residues before the CDR3 end, so the remaining end is supplied by the germline J gene. This chain joins TRBV30 and TRBJ1-1; no clear D. CDR1 and CDR2 from the germline V gene are GTSNPN and SVGIG (reference sequence). Trimming removed 3 bases at V and 6 bases at J, with 14 bases between. The CDR3 length is 13 residues. Partial CDR3 DNA: TGTGCCTGGAGGAAACAAGGTCTGGCTGAA. Protein sequence: CAWRKQGLAE. The whole CDR3 region reads CAWRKQGLAEAFF.

This clone has at least ten counts. The read finishes 3 residues shy of the CDR3 end, and the germline J gene is used to complete it. The chain links TRBV7-2 to TRBJ1-6; D is unclear. Germline assignment: CDR1 SGHTA and CDR2 FQGNSA. V was clipped by 5 bases and J by 11 bases, with 19 bases between them. This CDR3 comprises 15 residues. CDR3 residues: CASSLLGMAGAPLHF. The covered CDR3 bases are TGTGCCAGCAGCCTTCTAGGGATGGCCGGGGCACCC.